Included here is one T cell receptor beta chain sequence, with context. Its antigen is not identified. TCRdb keeps only in-frame clones here, not all; method: immunoSEQ multiplex PCR. The table has 120,000 to 150,000 clones, around nine tenths seen once. This sample was taken from a study of T cell responses to AZD1222 COVID-19 vaccine. Germline CDR1 is LNHDA and CDR2 is SQIVND (reference sequence). This CDR3 region has 13 residues. Deletions cut 5 bases from V and 4 bases from J, with 11 bases between. Study findings and constraints: Baseline serostatus was positive in only six or seven AZD1222 recipients.

Sequenced here: peripheral blood, sampled on day 0 of AZD1222 vaccination. This chain links TRBV19 with TRBJ2-5, with D possibly called TRBD1 or TRBD2 (5 bases each). The sequence was collected from an adult in good health. This CDR3 is CASSDMRGETQYF. The CDR3 DNA is TGTGCCAGTAGTGACATGAGGGGAGAGACCCAGTACTTC.